These T cell receptor beta chains were read from a single sample in a study of cytomegalovirus exposure and HLA in healthy donors. Sequencing was performed with immunoSEQ multiplex PCR; in TCRdb, only in-frame clones are kept and a portion is missing. Recorded for this sample: some 75,000 clones. Sequenced sample: PBMCs. The receptors come from a boy aged 5-17 years in good health and CMV-seronegative. Both conserved end residues are part of each CDR3. Each record gives: V gene, J gene, D gene, CDR3 DNA, CDR3 protein. D genes are given only for firm matches.

V: TRBV30; J: TRBJ1-1; D: .; DNA: TGTGCCGGCATGAACACTGAAGCTTTCTTT; CDR3: CAGMNTEAFF
V: TRBV7-6; J: TRBJ2-1; D: .; DNA: TGTGCCAGCAGCTTAGAACACGGGGCCTACAATGAGCAGTTCTTC; CDR3: CASSLEHGAYNEQFF
V: TRBV6-5; J: TRBJ1-2; D: TRBD1; DNA: TGTGCCAGCAGCCGACAGGGGGAGGACTATGGCTACACCTTC; CDR3: CASSRQGEDYGYTF
V: TRBV30; J: TRBJ1-1; D: .; DNA: TGTGCCTGTGTGACAGAATGGAACACTGAAGCTTTCTTT; CDR3: CACVTEWNTEAFF
V: TRBV6-5; J: TRBJ1-5; D: .; DNA: TGTGCCAGCAGTCTCGACAGGAATCAGCCCCAGCATTTT; CDR3: CASSLDRNQPQHF
V: TRBV7-9; J: TRBJ2-3; D: TRBD2; DNA: TGTGCCAGCAGCTATACTGAACTAGCGGGCACAGATACGCAGTATTTT; CDR3: CASSYTELAGTDTQYF
V: TRBV19; J: TRBJ1-1; D: .; DNA: TGTGCCAGTAGTATGCCGCGGCAGAGGCCCTCTGAAGCTTTCTTT; CDR3: CASSMPRQRPSEAFF
V: TRBV25-1; J: TRBJ2-3; D: TRBD2; DNA: TGTGCCAGCAGTGCCCGACCAGGAACTAGCGACTCCACAGATACGCAGTATTTT; CDR3: CASSARPGTSDSTDTQYF
V: TRBV27; J: TRBJ1-2; D: TRBD1; DNA: TGTGCCAGCAGTTCCCGGGACAGCTATGGCTACACCTTC; CDR3: CASSSRDSYGYTF
V: TRBV9; J: TRBJ1-6; D: TRBD1; DNA: TGTGCCAGCAGCATAGGACAGGTCCCCTCCTATAATTCACCCCTCCACTTT; CDR3: CASSIGQVPSYNSPLHF
V: TRBV4-1; J: TRBJ2-7; D: .; DNA: TGCGCCAGCAGCCAAGTAGCTCTAGCACCCCTCTACGAGCAGTACTTC; CDR3: CASSQVALAPLYEQYF
V: TRBV6-6; J: TRBJ1-6; D: TRBD1; DNA: TGTGCCAGCAGTTACGGGGACAGGGATTCACCCCTCCACTTT; CDR3: CASSYGDRDSPLHF
V: TRBV10-3; J: TRBJ2-7; D: .; DNA: TGTGCCATCAGTGAGATTAGACAGGCTAAAAAGGGGGAGCAGTACTTC; CDR3: CAISEIRQAKKGEQYF
V: TRBV5-1; J: TRBJ1-1; D: .; DNA: TGCGCCAGCAGCTCTGACACTGAAGCTTTCTTT; CDR3: CASSSDTEAFF
V: TRBV6-5; J: TRBJ2-7; D: TRBD1; DNA: TGTGCCAGCAGTTACTTCGGAGGACAGGGGGCCAGGGTTTCGTACTTC; CDR3: CASSYFGGQGARVSYF
V: TRBV6-1; J: TRBJ2-1; D: .; DNA: TGTGCCAGCAGTGAAGGGGGGGTGGGGGAGCAGTTCTTC; CDR3: CASSEGGVGEQFF
V: TRBV20-1; J: TRBJ1-1; D: .; DNA: TGCAGTGCTAGATACAGGGAAGAAGCTTTCTTT; CDR3: CSARYREEAFF
V: TRBV5-6; J: TRBJ1-3; D: .; DNA: TGTGCCAGCAGCTCAGGTGTGCCTGGAAACACCATATATTTT; CDR3: CASSSGVPGNTIYF
V: TRBV27; J: TRBJ1-1; D: TRBD1; DNA: TGTGCCAGCAGTTTGGGACAGATGAACACTGAAGCTTTCTTT; CDR3: CASSLGQMNTEAFF
V: TRBV7-2; J: TRBJ2-7; D: TRBD1; DNA: TGTGCCAGCAGCCGTAGGGGACAGGGGGTGGGAATCGAGCAGTACTTC; CDR3: CASSRRGQGVGIEQYF
V: TRBV7-2; J: TRBJ2-7; D: .; DNA: TGTGCCAGCAGCAAAGGGGGATCCAACTACGAGCAGTACTTC; CDR3: CASSKGGSNYEQYF
V: TRBV2; J: TRBJ2-7; D: TRBD1; DNA: TGTGCCAGCAGTGAGCTCCCCGGACAGGGTGGGGAGCAGTACTTC; CDR3: CASSELPGQGGEQYF
V: TRBV6-6; J: TRBJ2-4; D: .; DNA: TGTGCCAGCAGTTACTCGATGTCGGGGGAACCAAACATTCAGTACTTC; CDR3: CASSYSMSGEPNIQYF
V: TRBV7-9; J: TRBJ1-2; D: TRBD1; DNA: TGTGCCAGCAGCACGGGACAGGGAAACTATGGCTACACCTTC; CDR3: CASSTGQGNYGYTF
V: TRBV29-1; J: TRBJ1-1; D: .; DNA: TGCAGCGTTGAAGACGGGGTACGGTTCACTGAAGCTTTCTTT; CDR3: CSVEDGVRFTEAFF
V: TRBV4-1; J: TRBJ2-5; D: .; DNA: TGCGCCAGCAGCCCGTTTGATGCAGCGCATCAAGAGACCCAGTACTTC; CDR3: CASSPFDAAHQETQYF
V: TRBV10-3; J: TRBJ2-5; D: TRBD1; DNA: TGTGCCATCAGTCCGTCGACAGGGACAGAGACCCAGTACTTC; CDR3: CAISPSTGTETQYF
V: TRBV7-9; J: TRBJ1-6; D: .; DNA: TGTGCCAGCAGCGAAGGGACATCTCTGAGCTCCTATAATTCACCCCTCCACTTT; CDR3: CASSEGTSLSSYNSPLHF
V: TRBV2; J: TRBJ1-2; D: .; DNA: TGTGCCAGCAGTGACAATGGCTACACCTTC; CDR3: CASSDNGYTF
V: TRBV29-1; J: TRBJ2-1; D: TRBD1; DNA: TGCAGCGTGGGGGACAGGGCCTACAATGAGCAGTTCTTC; CDR3: CSVGDRAYNEQFF
V: TRBV7-3; J: TRBJ2-2; D: .; DNA: TGTGCCAGCAGCTCAACAGGGGGGGCCGGGGAGCTGTTTTTT; CDR3: CASSSTGGAGELFF
V: TRBV19; J: TRBJ2-7; D: TRBD2; DNA: TGTGCCAGTAGTGTCCAGGGACTAGCCTACGAGCAGTACTTC; CDR3: CASSVQGLAYEQYF
V: TRBV6-6; J: TRBJ2-3; D: TRBD2; DNA: TGTGCCAGCAGCACAAGCGGGACTAGCACAGATACGCAGTATTTT; CDR3: CASSTSGTSTDTQYF
V: TRBV6-5; J: TRBJ2-7; D: TRBD1; DNA: TGTGCCAGCAGAGCCGGGACAGGGTTGCCCTACGAGCAGTACTTC; CDR3: CASRAGTGLPYEQYF
V: TRBV5-1; J: TRBJ2-7; D: TRBD1; DNA: TGCGCCAGCAGCTTGGGGGACAGGGGCTACGAGCAGTACTTC; CDR3: CASSLGDRGYEQYF
V: TRBV4-1; J: TRBJ1-2; D: .; DNA: TGCGCCAGCAGCCAAGCTTCTGTTCGGCAGGGCCAGGGGAATGGCTACACCTTC; CDR3: CASSQASVRQGQGNGYTF
V: TRBV5-1; J: TRBJ2-1; D: TRBD2; DNA: TGCGCCAGCAGCTTGGTGGGCGGGAGCCCCCACAATGAGCAGTTCTTC; CDR3: CASSLVGGSPHNEQFF
V: TRBV6-1; J: TRBJ2-7; D: .; DNA: TGTGCCAGCAGTGAGGAGGGGCGGCCCCCCTACGAGCAGTACTTC; CDR3: CASSEEGRPPYEQYF
V: TRBV5-6; J: TRBJ2-3; D: .; DNA: TGTGCCAGCAGCTACGGTCACACAGATACGCAGTATTTT; CDR3: CASSYGHTDTQYF
V: TRBV25-1; J: TRBJ2-7; D: .; DNA: TGTGCCAGCAGTGGACTAGAGGAACGCTTGGGCGAGCAGTACTTC; CDR3: CASSGLEERLGEQYF
V: TRBV5-1; J: TRBJ2-2; D: TRBD1; DNA: TGCGCCAGCAGCTTCGCCTCCGGGACAGGCGGAACCGGGGAGCTGTTTTTT; CDR3: CASSFASGTGGTGELFF
V: TRBV14; J: TRBJ1-1; D: .; DNA: TGTGACAGCAGAGGATGGGAGGACACTGAAGCTTTCTTT; CDR3: CDSRGWEDTEAFF
V: TRBV29-1; J: TRBJ1-2; D: .; DNA: TGCAGCGTTCGAGGACAGCACTTCCCGGCTGGCTACACCTTC; CDR3: CSVRGQHFPAGYTF
V: TRBV18; J: TRBJ1-1; D: TRBD1; DNA: TGTGCCAGCTCCCCAGACAGGGGTACCACTGAAGCTTTCTTT; CDR3: CASSPDRGTTEAFF
V: TRBV6-1; J: TRBJ2-3; D: TRBD2; DNA: TGTGCCAGCAGTGAGACTAGCGGGGGGGCAGATAAGCAGTATTTT; CDR3: CASSETSGGADKQYF
V: TRBV30; J: TRBJ1-5; D: TRBD1; DNA: TGTGCCTGGAGTGGGGACAGTAATCAGCCCCAGCATTTT; CDR3: CAWSGDSNQPQHF
V: TRBV30; J: TRBJ1-5; D: .; DNA: TGTGCCTGGAGTGTGCAGGGAAGTCAGCCCCAGCATTTT; CDR3: CAWSVQGSQPQHF